This T cell receptor beta chain was recorded in a study of T-cell reconstitution after alpha-beta-depleted transplantation in children. This sample's TCRbeta library carried unique molecular identifier barcodes. TCRdb reanalysed the PCR reads using MiXCR and keeps one entry per CDR3 protein. The sample has hundreds of thousands of distinct CDR3 sequences, roughly 17% seen once. J gave up 0 bases and V 0 bases, and 9 bases lay outside the gene matches. CDR3 length: 17 amino acids. The germline CDR1 and CDR2 sequences are GTSNPN and SVGIG (reference sequence). Overall study findings and caveats: Where some patients showed high TCRbeta diversity at day 60, it came from recipient T cells and thymic progenitors that had survived. Reports say that about two months after transplant, the alpha-beta T cells came out of several hundred graft clones that had expanded.

As concerns this clonotype: Its antigen is as yet unknown.

The chain employs TRBV30 and TRBJ2-7, with 9 bases fitting TRBD2. Here the sequenced sample was PBMCs, mostly from graft donor cells, taken 360 days after TCRalphabeta/CD19-depleted stem cell transplant. This TCR derives from a male patient between 2 and 15 years old who had a stem cell transplant for acute lymphoblastic leukemia, so the T cells may come from the graft donor. The CDR3 spells CAWSVVGRLADSYEQYF. For the CDR3, the DNA is TGTGCCTGGAGTGTAGTCGGGCGACTAGCGGACTCCTACGAGCAGTACTTC.